The 20 T cell receptor beta chains below all came from one sample that was sequenced in a study of T cell responses to AZD1222 COVID-19 vaccine. Assay used: immunoSEQ multiplex PCR; TCRdb lists only in-frame clones, some missing. The sample contains 150,000 to 200,000 clones, roughly 92% of which appear only once. Sequenced material: peripheral blood, taken 28 days after the second AZD1222 dose. The receptors were sampled from an adult who received the AZD1222 COVID-19 vaccine.

This chain links TRBV11-3 with TRBJ2-3; the match to TRBD2 covers 7 bases. Trimming removed 0 bases from V and 5 bases from J; junction bases left unmatched: 2. The CDR3 consists of 14 residues. Germline lookup yields CDR1 SGHNT and CDR2 YENEEA. CDR3: CASSLEGLVDTQYF. CDR3 nucleotide sequence: TGTGCCAGCAGCTTAGAAGGACTAGTAGATACGCAGTATTTT.

A remark on this clone: An end of the junction differs from the germline gene, which may be a read error. The chain combines TRBV5-8 with TRBJ2-3; tentatively, D is TRBD1 (5 bases). CDR3 size: 13 residues. Germline V gene lookup returns CDR1 SGHTS and CDR2 YDEGEE. In DNA form, the CDR3 reads TGTGTCAGCCGGATGGGGCCAGGAGATACGCAGTATTTT. This sequence encodes CVSRMGPGDTQYF.

This chain connects TRBV4-2 to TRBJ1-2, with D hard to call. V dropped 0 bases and J dropped 2 bases, with 4 bases sitting between them. The CDR3 totals 13 residues. Germline V gene data show CDR1 as LGHNA and CDR2 as YNFKEQ. CDR3 DNA sequence: TGTGCCAGCAGCCAAGAGAGGAACTATGGCTACACCTTC. Amino acid sequence: CASSQERNYGYTF.

The CDR3, as DNA: TGCGCCAGCAGCCAAGACCGGGCAGGTGGAACTAACTATGGCTACACCTTC. It translates to CASSQDRAGGTNYGYTF. The genes are TRBV4-1 and TRBJ1-2; D unclear. The germline gives CDR1 MGHRA, CDR2 YSYEKL. With 0 bases removed from V and 0 bases from J, the gap between germline ends came to 14 bases. The CDR3 is 17 residues long.

The gene calls are TRBV13 and TRBJ2-3; unclear D gene. V was trimmed by 3 bases and J by 0 bases, leaving 13 bases between them. Germline values: CDR1 PRHDT, CDR2 FYEKMQ (reference sequence). The CDR3 is 16 residues long. The CDR3 nucleotides read TGTGCCAGCAGCTTCCTGAGTCGGGTTAGCACAGATACGCAGTATTTT. This gives the protein CASSFLSRVSTDTQYF.

The chain employs TRBV18 and TRBJ2-6; D gene uncertain. This CDR3 has 16 residues. CDR1 is KGHSH and CDR2 is LQKENI in the germline V gene. With 1 base removed from V and 0 bases from J, the gap between germline ends came to 7 bases. CDR3 DNA sequence: TGTGCCAGCTCACCACTTGGGGTCTCTGGGGCCAACGTCCTGACTTTC. Protein product: CASSPLGVSGANVLTF.

V and J are TRBV6-2 or TRBV6-3 and TRBJ1-5; D gene ambiguous. V was shortened by 0 bases and J by 1 base, with 4 bases between the two germline ends. The CDR3 is 14 residues long. CDR1 and CDR2 (germline): MNHEY, SVGEGT. CDR3 sequence (DNA): TGTGCCAGCAGTTACTCGGGGAGCAATCAGCCCCAGCATTTT. It encodes CASSYSGSNQPQHF.

The V gene is TRBV9, the J gene TRBJ1-2; D possibly corresponds to TRBD1 (5 bases). CDR1 and CDR2 from the germline V gene are SGDLS and YYNGEE. The germline V and J ends were trimmed by 4 bases and 7 bases, with 20 bases remaining between them. The CDR3 is made up of 15 amino acids. The CDR3 loop reads CASSPGGGSVGGYTF. DNA for the CDR3: TGTGCCAGCAGCCCGGGGGGAGGGTCGGTCGGTGGCTACACCTTC.

The CDR3 spells CASSLRGVQSSYNEQFF. CDR3 bases: TGTGCCAGCAGTCTTCGGGGGGTCCAAAGCTCCTACAATGAGCAGTTCTTC. V gene TRBV6-2 or TRBV6-3 combines with J gene TRBJ2-1; TRBD2 agrees at 7 bases. The J segment lost 0 bases and the V segment lost 5 bases, leaving 10 bases of the junction unmatched. Germline CDR1 MNHEY, CDR2 SVGEGT. CDR3 length: 17 amino acids.

The chain employs TRBV18 and TRBJ2-7, with 7 positions matching TRBD1. The germline gives CDR1 KGHSH, CDR2 LQKENI. V trimming: 1 base; J trimming: 2 bases; junction bases outside the gene matches: 11. The CDR3 totals 17 residues. The CDR3 DNA is TGTGCCAGCTCACCACTAAGTGTCCGGCAGGGGGCCTACGAGCAGTACTTC. This gives the protein CASSPLSVRQGAYEQYF.

The chain carries TRBV7-3 and TRBJ2-1; possibly TRBD2 for D (5 bases). This CDR3 is 16 amino acids long. Germline V gene sequence: CDR1 SGHTA, CDR2 FQGTGA. Trimming took off 0 bases at V and 6 bases at J, with 15 bases between the two ends. For the CDR3, the DNA is TGTGCCAGCAGCTTAACTCAGCCGGTTCGGGGCAATGAGCAGTTCTTC. As protein: CASSLTQPVRGNEQFF.

V and J are TRBV5-1 and TRBJ1-1; D is perhaps TRBD1 (5 bases). CDR1 and CDR2 (germline): SGHRS, YFSETQ. Trimming shortened V by 4 bases and J by 0 bases, and 16 bases separated the two germline ends. The CDR3 totals 16 residues. The CDR3 DNA follows: TGCGCCAGCAGCCCTGACAGTATATTCATGAACACTGAAGCTTTCTTT. Protein: CASSPDSIFMNTEAFF.

J is TRBJ2-7 and V is TRBV2; a weak D match, TRBD2 (6 bases). The germline V gene encodes CDR1 SNHLY and CDR2 FYNNEI. Trimming took 5 bases from V and 3 from J, leaving 11 bases between them. The CDR3 has 13 residues. CDR3 DNA: TGTGCCAGCAGTAGGGACTCCGTCTACGAGCAGTACTTC. Its protein product is CASSRDSVYEQYF.

The genes are TRBV14 and TRBJ2-7; D call uncertain. V was cut by 0 bases and J by 6 bases, with 15 bases left in between. Per the germline V gene, CDR1 is SGHDN and CDR2 is FVKESK. This CDR3 is 15 amino acids long. The CDR3 DNA follows: TGTGCCAGCAGCCAAGATTTTGACCCGATGATCGAGCAGTACTTC. Its translation: CASSQDFDPMIEQYF. Using reference TRBV14 and TRBJ2-7 for the parts outside the CDR3, the full variable domain is EAGVTQFPSHSVIEKGQTVTLRCDPISGHDNLYWYRRVMGKEIKFLLHFVKESKQDESGMPNNRFLAERTGGTYSTLKVQPAELEDSGVYFCASSQDFDPMIEQYFGPGTRLTVT.

The V call is TRBV15, the J call TRBJ2-1, with no clear D. Trimming shortened V by 1 base and J by 5 bases, and 12 bases separated the two germline ends. This CDR3 is 15 amino acids long. The V gene's germline CDR1 is LNHNV and CDR2 YYDKDF (reference sequence). The CDR3 is CATSRGWEKNNEQFF. In nucleotides, the CDR3 is TGTGCCACCAGCAGAGGGTGGGAAAAAAACAATGAGCAGTTCTTC. Together with reference TRBV15 and TRBJ2-1, the CDR3 gives the full variable domain: DAMVIQNPRYQVTQFGKPVTLSCSQTLNHNVMYWYQQKSSQAPKLLFHYYDKDFNNEADTPDNFQSRRPNTSFCFLDIRSPGLGDTAMYLCATSRGWEKNNEQFFGPGTRLTVL.

The CDR3 region is CASSDRGNYGYTF. As DNA, the CDR3 is TGCGCCAGCAGTGATAGAGGGAACTATGGCTACACCTTC. The rearrangement joins TRBV10-1 to TRBJ1-2; D remains ambiguous. Germline CDR1 and CDR2: WNHNN and SYGVQD (reference sequence). The CDR3 contains 13 residues. Trimming removed 3 bases at V and 2 bases at J, with 7 bases between.

The CDR3 sequence: CATRVVWTKNIQYF. The CDR3 DNA sequence: TGTGCCACCAGGGTGGTGTGGACCAAAAACATTCAGTACTTC. The J gene is TRBJ2-4, the V gene TRBV24-1; D is unresolved. The germline V gene has CDR1 KGHDR and CDR2 SFDVKD. Trimming took 7 bases from V and 2 from J, leaving 11 bases between them. The CDR3 extends over 14 amino acids.

The chain couples TRBV6-5 to TRBJ1-1; D remains unclear. Germline V lookup: CDR1 MNHEY, CDR2 SVGAGI. CDR3 length: 12 amino acids. Trimming stripped 5 bases from V and 11 bases from J, with 15 bases between. The CDR3 is CASSRQEDAAFF. For the CDR3, the DNA is TGTGCCAGCAGTCGGCAAGAGGATGCGGCTTTCTTT.

The chain couples TRBV7-9 to TRBJ2-1; weak D call: TRBD1 (7 bases). V lost 5 bases and J lost 6, with 23 bases in between. Germline lookup yields CDR1 SEHNR and CDR2 FQNEAQ (reference sequence). CDR3 size: 17 residues. DNA for the CDR3: TGTGCCAGCAGCCCCGTCCGGGGGACAGTGTTTGGCAATGAGCAGTTCTTC. Translated, it gives CASSPVRGTVFGNEQFF.

This chain links TRBV3-1 (or the pseudogene TRBV3-2) with TRBJ2-1; 7 bases are a match to TRBD2. After removal of 1 base from V and 8 bases from J, the junction contained 11 bases not matched to a gene. This CDR3 is 16 amino acids long. The germline CDR1 and CDR2 sequences are LGHDT and YNNKEL (reference sequence). CDR3 sequence reads: CASSQGLALGLYEQFF. The CDR3 nucleotides are TGTGCCAGCAGCCAAGGACTAGCCCTAGGGTTATATGAGCAGTTCTTC.